These T cell receptor beta chains were read from a single sample in a study of Ad26.COV2.S vaccination and SARS-CoV-2 variants. Libraries were prepared by immunoSEQ multiplex PCR; TCRdb keeps only in-frame clonotypes and omits some of them. The table shows approximately 350,000 clones, with about 83% occurring only once. Material: peripheral blood, obtained in a trial of Ad26.COV2.S vaccine versus placebo. Source of these receptors: a person aged 18-65 years who received the Ad26.COV2.S COVID-19 vaccine or a placebo. The CDR3 runs from the conserved cysteine through the conserved F or W. A D gene is named only where the DNA matches it firmly. The size of a clone is reported for some rows only, either as once, few or many, or as a class for expanded clones.

>few|TRBJ1-2|TRBD1|TRBV9
CASSGWDRGFGYTF
TGTGCCAGCAGCGGGTGGGACAGGGGATTCGGCTACACCTTC
>.|TRBJ1-1|.|TRBV14
CASSQGRVMNTEAFF
TGTGCCAGCAGCCAAGGGCGGGTTATGAACACTGAAGCTTTCTTT
>once|TRBJ2-6|TRBD1|TRBV5-1
CASSIDRGWANVLTF
TGCGCCAGCAGCATCGACAGGGGCTGGGCCAACGTCCTGACTTTC
>.|TRBJ2-2|.|TRBV13
CASTPGVAGDTGELFF
TGTGCCAGCACCCCGGGGGTAGCAGGGGACACCGGGGAGCTGTTTTTT
>once|TRBJ1-2|.|TRBV15
CATSRDPGLNYGYTF
TGTGCCACCAGCAGAGACCCAGGGCTTAACTATGGCTACACCTTC
>once|TRBJ2-3|TRBD2|TRBV6-2/TRBV6-3
CASSYVGLAALTDTQYF
TGTGCCAGCAGTTACGTTGGGCTAGCGGCCCTCACAGATACGCAGTATTTT
>.|TRBJ1-1|.|TRBV7-9
CASSPREGVTEAFF
TGTGCCAGCAGCCCCAGGGAGGGGGTCACTGAAGCTTTCTTT
>.|TRBJ2-5|TRBD2|TRBV11-3
CASSLRLMREGPETQYF
TGTGCCAGCAGCTTGCGCCTTATGCGGGAGGGCCCAGAGACCCAGTACTTC
>few|TRBJ2-3|.|TRBV7-6
CASSPRLVAPDTQYF
TGTGCCAGCAGCCCCCGGTTGGTAGCCCCAGATACGCAGTATTTT
>.|TRBJ2-7|.|TRBV7-2
CASSLVRVGEQYF
TGTGCCAGCAGCTTAGTTAGGGTCGGCGAGCAGTACTTC
>.|TRBJ2-7|.|TRBV11-2
CASSLAPIAYEQYF
TGTGCCAGCAGCTTAGCCCCGATAGCCTACGAGCAGTACTTC
>.|TRBJ1-5|.|TRBV6-2/TRBV6-3
CASSYSNINQPQHF
TGTGCCAGCAGTTATTCAAACATAAATCAGCCCCAGCATTTT
>once|TRBJ1-2|.|TRBV24-1
CATSDRTAPAGYTF
TGTGCCACCAGTGATCGGACAGCCCCGGCTGGCTACACCTTC
>.|TRBJ2-7|TRBD2|TRBV11-3
CASSQGLAGAHEQYF
TGTGCCAGCAGCCAAGGACTAGCGGGGGCCCACGAGCAGTACTTC
>.|TRBJ2-1|TRBD2|TRBV5-4
CASSLVRTSAYNEQFF
TGTGCCAGCAGCTTGGTTAGGACTAGCGCCTACAATGAGCAGTTCTTC
>.|TRBJ1-4|.|TRBV30
CAWSVGLPGEKLFF
TGTGCCTGGAGTGTGGGCCTCCCGGGAGAAAAACTGTTTTTT
>.|TRBJ2-1|.|TRBV5-4
CASSFGGTGGEQFF
TGTGCCAGCAGCTTTGGGGGGACTGGCGGTGAGCAGTTCTTC
>.|TRBJ2-2|.|TRBV9
CASSVGTLPRELFF
TGTGCCAGCAGCGTAGGGACCCTCCCCAGGGAGCTGTTTTTT
>.|TRBJ2-3|.|TRBV10-3
CAISDSAGSTTDTQYF
TGTGCCATCAGTGATTCTGCCGGGAGCACCACAGATACGCAGTATTTT
>few|TRBJ1-5|.|TRBV2
CASAPRGGNQPQHF
TGTGCCAGTGCCCCCCGCGGGGGTAATCAGCCCCAGCATTTT
>.|TRBJ1-4|TRBD1|TRBV5-6
CASSSDRGGEKLFF
TGTGCCAGCAGTTCGGACAGGGGGGGCGAAAAACTGTTTTTT
>once|TRBJ1-4|.|TRBV3-1/TRBV3-2
CASSKRSKEKLFF
TGTGCCAGCAGCAAACGGTCCAAGGAAAAACTGTTTTTT
>once|TRBJ1-1|.|TRBV2
CASSKSPDTEAFF
TGTGCCAGCAGTAAGTCCCCAGACACTGAAGCTTTCTTT
>.|TRBJ2-7|.|TRBV5-1
CASSFDGRDYEQYF
TGCGCCAGCAGCTTCGATGGCAGGGACTACGAGCAGTACTTC
>.|TRBJ2-3|.|TRBV11-3
CASSSRVGLNTQYF
TGTGCCAGCAGCTCTAGGGTGGGGCTAAATACGCAGTATTTT
>.|TRBJ2-4|.|TRBV7-9
CASSPTGGRAKNIQYF
TGTGCCAGCAGCCCCACCGGGGGTAGAGCCAAAAACATTCAGTACTTC
>.|TRBJ2-6|.|TRBV11-2
CASSLMERGRAGANVLTF
TGTGCCAGCAGCTTAATGGAACGGGGAAGGGCTGGGGCCAACGTCCTGACTTTC
>.|TRBJ1-2|TRBD1|TRBV7-2
CASSLQERTGYGYTF
TGTGCCAGCAGCTTACAGGAGAGGACAGGATACGGCTACACCTTC
>.|TRBJ2-5|.|TRBV5-1
CASSNPRGQETQYF
TGCGCCAGCAGCAACCCTCGGGGCCAAGAGACCCAGTACTTC
>.|TRBJ1-2|.|TRBV27
CASSLNRGSSVGYTF
TGTGCCAGCAGTTTAAATAGAGGCTCGTCAGTTGGCTACACCTTC
>.|TRBJ2-3|.|TRBV7-2
CASSEPWAYVRNTQYF
TGTGCCAGCAGCGAACCGTGGGCATACGTCAGAAATACGCAGTATTTT
>.|TRBJ1-1|.|TRBV5-6
CASSLWENTEAFF
TGTGCCAGCAGCCTTTGGGAGAACACTGAAGCTTTCTTT
>.|TRBJ2-3|.|TRBV2
CASSQEGAQYF
TGTGCCAGCAGTCAGGAGGGAGCTCAGTATTTT
>once|TRBJ1-1|.|TRBV11-3
CASSLEGGAEAFF
TGTGCCAGCAGCTTGGAGGGGGGGGCTGAAGCTTTCTTT
>.|TRBJ2-7|.|TRBV13
CASSPRGTYEQYF
TGTGCCAGCAGCCCCCGGGGTACCTACGAGCAGTACTTC
>once|TRBJ1-5|.|TRBV6-5
CASSYTHRVDQPQHF
TGTGCCAGCAGTTACACACACAGGGTTGACCAGCCCCAGCATTTT
>.|TRBJ2-5|.|TRBV4-1
CASSQVRSETQYF
TGCGCCAGCAGCCAAGTTAGATCAGAGACCCAGTACTTC
>.|TRBJ1-1|TRBD1|TRBV9
CASSVATGGDRVDTEAFF
TGTGCCAGCAGCGTAGCTACAGGAGGGGACAGGGTTGACACTGAAGCTTTCTTT
>many|TRBJ1-2|TRBD1|TRBV6-5
CASSYWGQGGYGYTF
TGTGCCAGCAGTTATTGGGGACAGGGAGGATACGGCTACACCTTC
>.|TRBJ1-3|.|TRBV19
CARAHRVTGNTIYF
TGTGCCAGAGCCCACAGGGTAACTGGAAACACCATATATTTT
>few|TRBJ1-2|TRBD1|TRBV28
CASTRRGFNYGYTF
TGTGCCAGCACCCGCAGGGGGTTTAACTATGGCTACACCTTC
>.|TRBJ1-5|.|TRBV19
CASRNNGVRSNQPQHF
TGTGCCAGTAGGAACAATGGGGTGAGGAGCAATCAGCCCCAGCATTTT
>once|TRBJ1-2|.|TRBV28
CASRTSYGYTF
TGTGCCAGCAGGACCTCCTATGGCTACACCTTC
>few|TRBJ1-2|.|TRBV5-6
CASSLQAWDYGYTF
TGTGCCAGCAGCTTACAGGCCTGGGACTATGGCTACACCTTC
>.|TRBJ1-4|.|TRBV27
CASNKGGLRNEKLFF
TGTGCCAGCAATAAGGGGGGACTGCGTAATGAAAAACTGTTTTTT
>.|TRBJ1-4|TRBD1|TRBV27
CASSPTAGTGAEKLFF
TGTGCCAGCAGTCCGACGGCCGGGACAGGGGCTGAAAAACTGTTTTTT
>.|TRBJ2-7|TRBD2|TRBV5-1
CASSPAGGHSYEQYF
TGCGCCAGCAGCCCAGCGGGAGGGCATTCCTACGAGCAGTACTTC
>.|TRBJ1-1|.|TRBV9
CASSVEGGIIEEAFF
TGTGCCAGCAGCGTAGAGGGGGGTATAATAGAGGAAGCTTTCTTT
>.|TRBJ2-2|.|TRBV5-6
CASSLGHVTNTGELFF
TGTGCCAGCAGCTTGGGACATGTTACGAACACCGGGGAGCTGTTTTTT
>few|TRBJ1-4|TRBD1|TRBV2
CASTGQGYEKLFF
TGTGCCAGCACGGGACAGGGGTATGAAAAACTGTTTTTT
>.|TRBJ1-3|.|TRBV9
CASSVRGTGNTIYF
TGTGCCAGCAGCGTAAGAGGAACTGGAAACACCATATATTTT
>.|TRBJ1-5|.|TRBV15
CATSRENRRRGNQPQHF
TGTGCCACCAGCAGAGAAAACCGCAGGAGGGGGAATCAGCCCCAGCATTTT
>few|TRBJ1-1|TRBD1|TRBV7-2
CASSLALTGAAFF
TGTGCCAGCAGCTTAGCCCTGACAGGGGCAGCTTTCTTT
>few|TRBJ1-5|.|TRBV6-6
CASSWGSNQPQHF
TGTGCCAGCAGTTGGGGCAGCAATCAGCCCCAGCATTTT